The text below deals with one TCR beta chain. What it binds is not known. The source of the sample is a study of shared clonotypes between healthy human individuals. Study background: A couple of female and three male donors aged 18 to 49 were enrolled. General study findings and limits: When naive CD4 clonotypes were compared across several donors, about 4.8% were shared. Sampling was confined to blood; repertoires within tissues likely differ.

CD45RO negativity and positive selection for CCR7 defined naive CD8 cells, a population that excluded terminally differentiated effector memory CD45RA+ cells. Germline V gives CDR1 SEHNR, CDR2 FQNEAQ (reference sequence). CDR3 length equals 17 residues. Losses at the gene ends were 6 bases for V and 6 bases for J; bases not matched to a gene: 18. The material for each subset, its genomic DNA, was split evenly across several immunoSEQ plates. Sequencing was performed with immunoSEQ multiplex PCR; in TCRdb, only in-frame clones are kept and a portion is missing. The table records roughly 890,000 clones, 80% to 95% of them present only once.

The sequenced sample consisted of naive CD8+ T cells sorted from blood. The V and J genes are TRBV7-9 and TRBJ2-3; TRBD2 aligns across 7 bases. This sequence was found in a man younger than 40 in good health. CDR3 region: CASRHTLASGGHDTQYF. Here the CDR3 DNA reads TGTGCCAGCAGACATACACTAGCGTCGGGTGGCCATGATACGCAGTATTTT.